This TCR beta chain was profiled in a study of metastatic and nonmetastatic thyroid tumors (dated by TCRdb to about 2020). Study-level background: Repertoires were compared across peripheral blood and tumor or nodule tissue samples from malignant and benign thyroid patients. Findings and caveats that apply to the study as a whole: In both blood and tumor samples, malignant tumors were reported to have significantly higher TCR beta diversity than benign nodules.

Library generation was performed with PCR. Sequencing took place on an Illumina HiSeq 4000. High-throughput sequencing was used to profile the TCR beta-chain CDR3 region of every patient. The published analysis was carried out like this. CDR3 differences across clinicopathological groups were used to build a classifier for discriminating distant-metastatic papillary thyroid cancer patients. Repertoire diversity was assessed with the Shannon index, and tumor-blood repertoire similarity with the Morisita-Horn index. The public reads were quality trimmed at Q25 with fastp and then assembled into clones with MiXCR by TCRdb, keeping productive beta chains. For this entry, the V and J calls and clone size follow TCRdb and not the study's own pipeline. This sample lists more than 15,000 clones; 22% were detected once. The ten largest account for 8.1% of the sample. This clone showed up just once. The antigen it binds to is not known. Nothing much larger sits one base from this clone, and base qualities are not available. A lone read is weak support.

The CDR3 has 14 amino acids, counting the end cysteine and phenylalanine. Only CDR3 DNA is held: 42 bases, read in frame from base 1. Based on the germline V gene, the CDR1 and CDR2 sequences are SGHTA and FQGNSA. Germline trimming: 3 bases from V, 3 bases from J; junction bases outside gene matches: 5. None of the patients had been given any treatment before thyroid surgery. Using T-cell receptor beta sequencing, the study looked back at clinical samples from patients collected from 2012 to 2018. The sample comprised adjacent normal tissue. This chain joins TRBV7-2 to TRBJ2-7; TRBD1 aligns with 7 central bases. This receptor was identified in a female donor with papillary thyroid cancer or a benign thyroid nodule (not recorded which). Some clones in this sample may be carry-over from other donors' samples. The CDR3: CASSLTGLGYEQYF. The nucleotide sequence is TGTGCCAGCAGCTTGACAGGGTTGGGCTACGAGCAGTACTTC.